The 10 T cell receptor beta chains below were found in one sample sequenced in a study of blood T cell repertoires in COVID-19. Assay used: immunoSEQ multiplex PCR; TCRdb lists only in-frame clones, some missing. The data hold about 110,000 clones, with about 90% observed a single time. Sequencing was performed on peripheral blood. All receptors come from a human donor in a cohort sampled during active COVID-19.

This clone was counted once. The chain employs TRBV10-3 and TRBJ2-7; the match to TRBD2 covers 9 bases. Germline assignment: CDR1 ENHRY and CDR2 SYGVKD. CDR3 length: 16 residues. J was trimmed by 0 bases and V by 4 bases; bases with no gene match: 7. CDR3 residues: CAISGDGSGSSYEQYF. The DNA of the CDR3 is TGTGCCATCAGTGGGGACGGTAGCGGGAGCTCCTACGAGCAGTACTTC.

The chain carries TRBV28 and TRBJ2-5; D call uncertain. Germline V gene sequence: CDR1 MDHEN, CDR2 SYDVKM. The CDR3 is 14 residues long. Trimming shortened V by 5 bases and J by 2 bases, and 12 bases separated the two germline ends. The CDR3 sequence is CASSTRQGQETQYF. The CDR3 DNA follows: TGTGCCAGCAGTACCCGACAAGGTCAAGAGACCCAGTACTTC.

Written as DNA, the CDR3 is TGCAGCGTTGGGGGCTCCGGTACCTACGAGCAGTACTTC. Its protein is CSVGGSGTYEQYF. The genes are TRBV29-1 and TRBJ2-7, with D possibly being TRBD1 (5 bases). Germline lookup yields CDR1 SQVTM and CDR2 ANQGSEA. V lost 4 bases to trimming and J lost 2 bases, with 12 bases between them. This CDR3 spans 13 amino acids.

The CDR3 spells CASSFSRSSGNTIYF. DNA for the CDR3: TGTGCCAGCAGCTTCTCTAGGAGCTCTGGAAACACCATATATTTT. The chain joins TRBV7-9 to TRBJ1-3; D is undetermined. Germline lookup yields CDR1 SEHNR and CDR2 FQNEAQ (reference sequence). The germline V and J ends were trimmed by 3 bases and 0 bases, with 9 bases remaining between them. The CDR3 covers 15 residues.

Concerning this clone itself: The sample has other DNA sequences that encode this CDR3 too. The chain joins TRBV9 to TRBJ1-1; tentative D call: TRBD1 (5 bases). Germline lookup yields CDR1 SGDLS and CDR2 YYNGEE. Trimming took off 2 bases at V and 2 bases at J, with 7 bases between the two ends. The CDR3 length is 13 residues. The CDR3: CASSVGTNTEAFF. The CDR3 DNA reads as TGTGCCAGCAGCGTCGGGACTAACACTGAAGCTTTCTTT.

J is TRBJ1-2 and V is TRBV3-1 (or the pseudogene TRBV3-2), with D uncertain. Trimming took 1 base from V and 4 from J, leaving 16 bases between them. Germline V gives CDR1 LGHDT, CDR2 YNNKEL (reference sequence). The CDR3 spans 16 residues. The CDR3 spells CASSQVGQEKLYGYTF. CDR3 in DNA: TGTGCCAGCAGCCAAGTGGGTCAGGAAAAGCTCTATGGCTACACCTTC.

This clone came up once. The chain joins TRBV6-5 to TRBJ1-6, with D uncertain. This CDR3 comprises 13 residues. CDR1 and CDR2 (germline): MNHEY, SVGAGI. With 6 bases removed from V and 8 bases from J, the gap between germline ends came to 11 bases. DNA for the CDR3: TGTGCCAGCAGAATCGACCGGGATTCACCCCTCCACTTT. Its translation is CASRIDRDSPLHF.

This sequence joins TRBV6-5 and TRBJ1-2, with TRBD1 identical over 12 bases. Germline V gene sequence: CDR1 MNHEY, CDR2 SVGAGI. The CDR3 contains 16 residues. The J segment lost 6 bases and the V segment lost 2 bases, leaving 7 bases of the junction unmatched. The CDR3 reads CASSYGTGGKVNGYTF. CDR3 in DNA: TGTGCCAGCAGTTACGGGACAGGGGGCAAGGTCAATGGCTACACCTTC.

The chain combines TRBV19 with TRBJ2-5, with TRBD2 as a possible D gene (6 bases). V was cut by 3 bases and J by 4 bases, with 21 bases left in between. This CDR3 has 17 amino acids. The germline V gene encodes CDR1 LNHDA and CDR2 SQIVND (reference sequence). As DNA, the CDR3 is TGTGCCAGTAGTATCGATCCGGGGGACCCCGGAGGAGAGACCCAGTACTTC. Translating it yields CASSIDPGDPGGETQYF.

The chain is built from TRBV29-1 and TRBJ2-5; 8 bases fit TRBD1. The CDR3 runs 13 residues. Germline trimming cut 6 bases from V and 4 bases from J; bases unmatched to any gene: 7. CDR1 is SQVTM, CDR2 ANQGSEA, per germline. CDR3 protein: CSVKKTGVETQYF. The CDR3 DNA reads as TGCAGCGTCAAGAAGACAGGGGTAGAGACCCAGTACTTC.